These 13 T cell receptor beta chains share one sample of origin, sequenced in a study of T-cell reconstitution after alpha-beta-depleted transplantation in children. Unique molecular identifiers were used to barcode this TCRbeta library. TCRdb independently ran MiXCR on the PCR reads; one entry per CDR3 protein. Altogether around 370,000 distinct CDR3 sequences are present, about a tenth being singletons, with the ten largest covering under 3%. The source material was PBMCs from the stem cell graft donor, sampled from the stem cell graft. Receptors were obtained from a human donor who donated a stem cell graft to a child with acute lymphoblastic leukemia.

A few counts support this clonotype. The CDR3 sequence: CASRASGQGRNGYTF. CDR3 nucleotides: TGTGCCAGCAGAGCTTCGGGACAGGGGAGGAATGGCTACACCTTC. The V and J genes are TRBV27 and TRBJ1-2, with 10 bases lining up with TRBD1. CDR1 is MNHEY, CDR2 SMNVEV, per germline (reference sequence). V shed 6 bases, J shed 6 bases, and the junction held 10 bases outside the gene matches. The CDR3 is 15 residues long.

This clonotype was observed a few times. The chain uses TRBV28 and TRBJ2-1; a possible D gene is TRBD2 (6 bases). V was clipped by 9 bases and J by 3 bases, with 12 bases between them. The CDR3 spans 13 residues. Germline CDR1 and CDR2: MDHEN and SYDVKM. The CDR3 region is CASKRADYNEQFF. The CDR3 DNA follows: TGTGCCAGTAAGCGGGCAGACTACAATGAGCAGTTCTTC. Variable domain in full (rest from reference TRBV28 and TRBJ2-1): DVKVTQSSRYLVKRTGEKVFLECVQDMDHENMFWYRQDPGLGLRLIYFSYDVKMKEKGDIPEGYSVSREKKERFSLILESASTNQTSMYLCASKRADYNEQFFGPGTRLTVL.

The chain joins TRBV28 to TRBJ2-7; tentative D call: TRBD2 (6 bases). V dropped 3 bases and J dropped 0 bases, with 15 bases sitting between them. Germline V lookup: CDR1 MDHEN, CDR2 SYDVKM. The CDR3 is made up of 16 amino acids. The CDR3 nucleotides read TGTGCCAGCAGTTTCGGAGGGAATTCCCTCTCCTACGAGCAGTACTTC. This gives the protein CASSFGGNSLSYEQYF.

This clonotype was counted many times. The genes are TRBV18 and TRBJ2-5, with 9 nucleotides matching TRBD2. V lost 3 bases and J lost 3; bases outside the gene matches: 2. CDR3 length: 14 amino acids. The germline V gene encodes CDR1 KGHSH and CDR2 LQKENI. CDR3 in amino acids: CASSPRTSEETQYF. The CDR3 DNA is TGTGCCAGCTCACCTCGGACTAGCGAAGAGACCCAGTACTTC.

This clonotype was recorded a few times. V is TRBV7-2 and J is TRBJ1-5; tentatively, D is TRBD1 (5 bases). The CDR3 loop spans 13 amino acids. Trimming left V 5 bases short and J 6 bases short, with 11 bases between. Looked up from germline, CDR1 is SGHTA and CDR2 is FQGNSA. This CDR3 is CASSRDVVQPQHF. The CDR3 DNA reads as TGTGCCAGCAGCCGGGACGTCGTTCAGCCCCAGCATTTT.

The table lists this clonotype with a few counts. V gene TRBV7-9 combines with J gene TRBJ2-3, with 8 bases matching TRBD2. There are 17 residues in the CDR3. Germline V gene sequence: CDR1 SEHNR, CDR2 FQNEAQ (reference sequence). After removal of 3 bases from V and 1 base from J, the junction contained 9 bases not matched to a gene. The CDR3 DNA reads TGTGCCAGCAGCTTCTCCCGGGAGGGGTGGGGCACAGATACGCAGTATTTT. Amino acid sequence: CASSFSREGWGTDTQYF.

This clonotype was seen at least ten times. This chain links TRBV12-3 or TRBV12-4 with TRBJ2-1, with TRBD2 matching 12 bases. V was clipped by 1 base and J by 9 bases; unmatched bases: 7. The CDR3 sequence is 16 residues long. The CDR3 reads CASSLERLAGVFEQFF. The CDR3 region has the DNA TGTGCCAGCAGTTTAGAGCGACTAGCGGGAGTGTTTGAGCAGTTCTTC.

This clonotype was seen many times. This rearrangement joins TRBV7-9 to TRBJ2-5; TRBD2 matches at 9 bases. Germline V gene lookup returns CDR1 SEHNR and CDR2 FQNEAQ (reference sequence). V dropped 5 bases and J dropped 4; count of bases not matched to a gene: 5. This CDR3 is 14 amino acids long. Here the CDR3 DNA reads TGTGCCAGCAGCGTTAGCGGGAGTAGAGAGACCCAGTACTTC. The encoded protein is CASSVSGSRETQYF.

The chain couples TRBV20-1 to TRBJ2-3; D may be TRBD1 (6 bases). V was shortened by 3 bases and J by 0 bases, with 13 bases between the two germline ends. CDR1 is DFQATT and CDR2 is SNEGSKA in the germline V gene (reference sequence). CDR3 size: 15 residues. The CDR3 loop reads CSASKQGPSTDTQYF. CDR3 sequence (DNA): TGCAGTGCTAGCAAACAGGGACCTAGCACAGATACGCAGTATTTT.

In DNA form, the CDR3 reads TGTGCCAGCGGCGACAGGGACGGCTACAATGAGCAGTTCTTC. Its translation is CASGDRDGYNEQFF. The chain uses TRBV25-1 and TRBJ2-1, with 7 bases identical to TRBD1. Germline V gives CDR1 MGHDK, CDR2 SYGVNS. V lost 8 bases to trimming and J lost 3 bases; unmatched junction nucleotides: 7. This CDR3 has 14 residues. Full variable domain (missing parts from reference TRBV25-1 and TRBJ2-1): EADIYQTPRYLVIGTGKKITLECSQTMGHDKMYWYQQDPGMELHLIHYSYGVNSTEKGDLSSESTVSRIRTEHFPLTLESARPSHTSQYLCASGDRDGYNEQFFGPGTRLTVL.

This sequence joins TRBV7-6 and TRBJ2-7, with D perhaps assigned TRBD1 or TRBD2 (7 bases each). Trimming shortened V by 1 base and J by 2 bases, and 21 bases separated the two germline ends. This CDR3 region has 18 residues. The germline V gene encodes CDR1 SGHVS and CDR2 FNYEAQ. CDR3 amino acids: CASSLGARGGMIPYEQYF. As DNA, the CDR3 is TGTGCCAGCAGCTTAGGGGCCAGGGGGGGTATGATCCCCTACGAGCAGTACTTC. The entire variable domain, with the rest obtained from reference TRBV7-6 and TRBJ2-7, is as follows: GAGVSQSPRYKVTKRGQDVALRCDPISGHVSLYWYRQALGQGPEFLTYFNYEAQQDKSGLPNDRFSAERPEGSISTLTIQRTEQRDSAMYRCASSLGARGGMIPYEQYFGPGTRLTVT.

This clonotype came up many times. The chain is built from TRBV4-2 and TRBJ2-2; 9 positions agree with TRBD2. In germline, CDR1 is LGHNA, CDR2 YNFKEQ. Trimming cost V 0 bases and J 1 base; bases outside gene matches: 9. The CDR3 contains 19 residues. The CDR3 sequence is CASSQERASGTLNTGELFF. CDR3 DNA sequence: TGTGCCAGCAGCCAAGAAAGGGCTAGCGGGACACTGAACACCGGGGAGCTGTTTTTT.

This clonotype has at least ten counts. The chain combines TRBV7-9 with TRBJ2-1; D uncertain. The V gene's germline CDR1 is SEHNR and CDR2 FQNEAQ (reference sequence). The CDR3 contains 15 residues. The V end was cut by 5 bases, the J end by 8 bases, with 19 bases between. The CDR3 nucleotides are TGTGCCAGCAGCACCCCTGGGCGGCCCGGTTATGAGCAGTTCTTC. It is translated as CASSTPGRPGYEQFF. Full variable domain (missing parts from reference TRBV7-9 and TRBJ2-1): DTGVSQNPRHKITKRGQNVTFRCDPISEHNRLYWYRQTLGQGPEFLTYFQNEAQLEKSRLLSDRFSAERPKGSFSTLEIQRTEQGDSAMYLCASSTPGRPGYEQFFGPGTRLTVL.